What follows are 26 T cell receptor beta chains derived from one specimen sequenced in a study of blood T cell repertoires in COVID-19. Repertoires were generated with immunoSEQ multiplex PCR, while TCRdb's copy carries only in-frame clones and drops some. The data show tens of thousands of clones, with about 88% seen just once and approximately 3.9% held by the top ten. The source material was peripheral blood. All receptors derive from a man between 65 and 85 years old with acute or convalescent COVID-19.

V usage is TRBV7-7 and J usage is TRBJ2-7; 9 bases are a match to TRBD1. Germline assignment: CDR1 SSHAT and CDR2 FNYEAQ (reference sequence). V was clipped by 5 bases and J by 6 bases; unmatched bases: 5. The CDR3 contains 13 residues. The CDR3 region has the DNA TGTGCCAGCAGCCCCGGGACAGGGCCCGAGCAGTACTTC. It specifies CASSPGTGPEQYF.

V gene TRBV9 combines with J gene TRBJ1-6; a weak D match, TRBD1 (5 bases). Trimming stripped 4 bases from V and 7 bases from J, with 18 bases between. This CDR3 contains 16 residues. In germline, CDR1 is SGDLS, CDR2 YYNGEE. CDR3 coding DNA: TGTGCCAGCAGCACACAAGGTTCTAAGGGGAATTCACCCCTCCACTTT. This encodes CASSTQGSKGNSPLHF.

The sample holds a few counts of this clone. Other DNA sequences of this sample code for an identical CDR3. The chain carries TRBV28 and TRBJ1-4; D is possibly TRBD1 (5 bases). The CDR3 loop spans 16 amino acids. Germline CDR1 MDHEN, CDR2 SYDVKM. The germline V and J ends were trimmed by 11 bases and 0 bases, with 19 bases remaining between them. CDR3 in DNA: TGTGCCTCACTGGGGGGTCGGGGGGCAACTAATGAAAAACTGTTTTTT. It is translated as CASLGGRGATNEKLFF.

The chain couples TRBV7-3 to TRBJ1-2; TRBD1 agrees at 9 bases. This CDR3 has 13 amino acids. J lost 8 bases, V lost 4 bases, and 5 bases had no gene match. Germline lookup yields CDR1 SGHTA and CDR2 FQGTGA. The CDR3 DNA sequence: TGTGCCAGCAGCTCTACAGGGGGCTCAGGCTACACCTTC. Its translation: CASSSTGGSGYTF.

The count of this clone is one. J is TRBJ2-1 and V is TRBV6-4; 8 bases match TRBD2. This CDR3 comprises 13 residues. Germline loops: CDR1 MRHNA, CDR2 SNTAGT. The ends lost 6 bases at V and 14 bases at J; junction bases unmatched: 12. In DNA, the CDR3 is TGTGCCAGCAGCCCAAGCACTAGCGGCGGGGAGTTCTTC. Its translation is CASSPSTSGGEFF.

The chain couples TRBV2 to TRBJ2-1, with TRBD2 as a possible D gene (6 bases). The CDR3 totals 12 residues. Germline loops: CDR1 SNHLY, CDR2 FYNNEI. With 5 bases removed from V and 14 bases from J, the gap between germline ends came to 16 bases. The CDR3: CASSPWRAGEFF. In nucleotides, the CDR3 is TGTGCCAGCAGTCCTTGGAGGGCTGGGGAGTTCTTC. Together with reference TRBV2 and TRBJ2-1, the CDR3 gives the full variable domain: EPEVTQTPSHQVTQMGQEVILRCVPISNHLYFYWYRQILGQKVEFLVSFYNNEISEKSEIFDDQFSVERPDGSNFTLKIRSTKLEDSAMYFCASSPWRAGEFFGPGTRLTVL.

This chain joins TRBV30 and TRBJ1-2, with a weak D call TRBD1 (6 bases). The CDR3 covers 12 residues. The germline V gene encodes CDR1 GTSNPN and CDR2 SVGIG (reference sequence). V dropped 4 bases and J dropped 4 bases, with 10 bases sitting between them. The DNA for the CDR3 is TGTGCCTGGAAAACAGGGACCTATGGCTACACCTTC. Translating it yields CAWKTGTYGYTF.

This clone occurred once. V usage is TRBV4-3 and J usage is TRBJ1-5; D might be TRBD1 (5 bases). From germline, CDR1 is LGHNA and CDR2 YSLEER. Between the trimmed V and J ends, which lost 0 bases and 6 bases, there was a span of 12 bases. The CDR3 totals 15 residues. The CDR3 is CASSQDVAGGQPQHF. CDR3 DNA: TGCGCCAGCAGCCAAGATGTGGCCGGGGGTCAGCCCCAGCATTTT.

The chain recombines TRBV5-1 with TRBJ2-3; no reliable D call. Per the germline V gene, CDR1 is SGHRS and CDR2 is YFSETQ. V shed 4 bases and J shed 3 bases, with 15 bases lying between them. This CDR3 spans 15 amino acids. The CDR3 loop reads CASSPPRDWTDTQYF. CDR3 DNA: TGCGCCAGCAGCCCGCCCCGCGATTGGACAGATACGCAGTATTTT.

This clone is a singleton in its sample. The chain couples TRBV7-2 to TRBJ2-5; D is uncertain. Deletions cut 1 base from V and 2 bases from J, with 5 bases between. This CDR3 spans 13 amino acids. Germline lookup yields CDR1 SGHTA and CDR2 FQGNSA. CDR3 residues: CASSLGAQETQYF. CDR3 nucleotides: TGTGCCAGCAGCTTAGGAGCGCAAGAGACCCAGTACTTC.

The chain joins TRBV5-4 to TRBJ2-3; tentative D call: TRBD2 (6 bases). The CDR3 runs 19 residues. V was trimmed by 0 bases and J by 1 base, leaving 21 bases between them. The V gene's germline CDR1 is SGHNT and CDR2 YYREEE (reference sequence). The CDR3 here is CASSLERGAGIPGTDTQYF. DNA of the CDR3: TGTGCCAGCAGCTTGGAGAGAGGGGCGGGGATTCCTGGCACAGATACGCAGTATTTT.

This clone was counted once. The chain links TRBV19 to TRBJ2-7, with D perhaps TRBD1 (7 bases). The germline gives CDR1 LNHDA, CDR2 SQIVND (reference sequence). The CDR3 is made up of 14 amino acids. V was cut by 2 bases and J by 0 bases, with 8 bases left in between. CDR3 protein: CASSIQGGSYEQYF. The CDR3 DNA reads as TGTGCCAGTAGTATACAGGGGGGCTCCTACGAGCAGTACTTC.

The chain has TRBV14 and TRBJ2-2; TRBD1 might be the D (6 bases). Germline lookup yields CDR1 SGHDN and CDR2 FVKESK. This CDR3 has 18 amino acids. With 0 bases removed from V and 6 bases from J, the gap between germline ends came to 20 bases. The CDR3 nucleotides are TGTGCCAGCAGCCAAGAAAAGGGGACACGGTCGGTTGCCGGGGAGCTGTTTTTT. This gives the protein CASSQEKGTRSVAGELFF.

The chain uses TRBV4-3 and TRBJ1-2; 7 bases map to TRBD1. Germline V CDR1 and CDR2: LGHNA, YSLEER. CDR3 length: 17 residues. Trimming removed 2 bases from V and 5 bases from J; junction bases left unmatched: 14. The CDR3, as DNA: TGCGCCAGCAGCCAAATCTACCAGGGGGAGGTCGAATATGGCTACACCTTC. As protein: CASSQIYQGEVEYGYTF.

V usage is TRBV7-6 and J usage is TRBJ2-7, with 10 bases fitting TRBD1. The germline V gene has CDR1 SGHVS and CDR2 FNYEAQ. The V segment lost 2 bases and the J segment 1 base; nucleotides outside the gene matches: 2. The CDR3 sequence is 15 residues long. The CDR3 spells CASSLRGQGSYEQYF. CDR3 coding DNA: TGTGCCAGCAGCTTAAGGGGACAGGGGTCCTACGAGCAGTACTTC. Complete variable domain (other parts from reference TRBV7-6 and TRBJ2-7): GAGVSQSPRYKVTKRGQDVALRCDPISGHVSLYWYRQALGQGPEFLTYFNYEAQQDKSGLPNDRFSAERPEGSISTLTIQRTEQRDSAMYRCASSLRGQGSYEQYFGPGTRLTVT.

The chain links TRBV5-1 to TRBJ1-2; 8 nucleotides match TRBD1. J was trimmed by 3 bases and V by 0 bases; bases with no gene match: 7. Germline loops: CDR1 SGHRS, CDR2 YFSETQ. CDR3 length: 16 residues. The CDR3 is CASSLGFTTGDYGYTF. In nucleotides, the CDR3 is TGCGCCAGCAGCTTGGGGTTCACGACAGGGGACTATGGCTACACCTTC.

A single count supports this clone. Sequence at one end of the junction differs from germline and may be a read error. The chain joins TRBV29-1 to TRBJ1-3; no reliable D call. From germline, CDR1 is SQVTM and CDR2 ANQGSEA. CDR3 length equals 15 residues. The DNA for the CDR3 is TGCAGCGTCGAAGAAATTTTCGGCTCTGGAAACACCATATATTTT. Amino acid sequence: CSVEEIFGSGNTIYF.

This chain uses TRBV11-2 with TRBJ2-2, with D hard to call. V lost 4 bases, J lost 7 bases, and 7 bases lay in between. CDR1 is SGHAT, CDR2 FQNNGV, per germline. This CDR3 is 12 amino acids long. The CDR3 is CASSSLGGELFF. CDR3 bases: TGTGCCAGCAGCTCGCTCGGCGGGGAGCTGTTTTTT.

CDR3 DNA: TGTGCCAGCAGTTCCTCAGGAATGTGGTCCTACGAGCAGTACTTC. Translated, it gives CASSSSGMWSYEQYF. V and J are TRBV27 and TRBJ2-7; D ambiguous. V dropped 4 bases and J dropped 1 base, with 14 bases sitting between them. The germline V gene encodes CDR1 MNHEY and CDR2 SMNVEV (reference sequence). CDR3 length equals 15 residues.

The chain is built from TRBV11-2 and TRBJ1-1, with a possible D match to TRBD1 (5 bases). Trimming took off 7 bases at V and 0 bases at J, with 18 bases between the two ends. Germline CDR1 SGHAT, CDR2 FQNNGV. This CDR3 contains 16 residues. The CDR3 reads CASMRGRGGVNTEAFF. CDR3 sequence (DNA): TGTGCCAGCATGAGGGGAAGGGGAGGGGTGAACACTGAAGCTTTCTTT.

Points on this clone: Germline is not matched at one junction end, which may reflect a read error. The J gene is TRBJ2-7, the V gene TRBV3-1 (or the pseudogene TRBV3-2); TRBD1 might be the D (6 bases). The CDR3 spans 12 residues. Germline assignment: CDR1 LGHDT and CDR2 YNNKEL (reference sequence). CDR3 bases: TGTGCCAGCAGCCAAGGGATAGAACCAGGGGACTTC. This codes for CASSQGIEPGDF.

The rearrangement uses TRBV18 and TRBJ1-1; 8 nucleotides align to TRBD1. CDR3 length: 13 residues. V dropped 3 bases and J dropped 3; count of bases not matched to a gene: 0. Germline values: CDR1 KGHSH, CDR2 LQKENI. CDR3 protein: CASSPDRDTEAFF. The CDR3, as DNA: TGTGCCAGCTCACCGGACAGGGACACTGAAGCTTTCTTT. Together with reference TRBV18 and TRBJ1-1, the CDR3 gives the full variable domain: NAGVMQNPRHLVRRRGQEARLRCSPMKGHSHVYWYRQLPEEGLKFMVYLQKENIIDESGMPKERFSAEFPKEGPSILRIQQVVRGDSAAYFCASSPDRDTEAFFGQGTRLTVV.

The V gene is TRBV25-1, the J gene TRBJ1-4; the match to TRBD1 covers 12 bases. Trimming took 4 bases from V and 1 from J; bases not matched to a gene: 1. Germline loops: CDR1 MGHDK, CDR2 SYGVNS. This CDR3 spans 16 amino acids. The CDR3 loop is CASSGDRGRTNEKLFF. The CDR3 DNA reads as TGTGCCAGCAGTGGGGACAGGGGGCGAACTAATGAAAAACTGTTTTTT.

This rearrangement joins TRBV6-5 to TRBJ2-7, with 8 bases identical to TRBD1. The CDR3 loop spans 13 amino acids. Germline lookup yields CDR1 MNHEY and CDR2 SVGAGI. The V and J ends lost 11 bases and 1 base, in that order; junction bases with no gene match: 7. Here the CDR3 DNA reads TGTGCCGGCCGGGACAGGCGTTCCTACGAGCAGTACTTC. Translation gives CAGRDRRSYEQYF.

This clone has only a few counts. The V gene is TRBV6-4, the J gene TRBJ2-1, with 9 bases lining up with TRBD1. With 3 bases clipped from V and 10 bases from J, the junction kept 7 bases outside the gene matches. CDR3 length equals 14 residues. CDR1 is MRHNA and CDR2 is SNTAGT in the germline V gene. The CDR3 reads CASSETDRGPEQFF. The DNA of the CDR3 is TGTGCCAGCAGTGAGACGGACAGGGGCCCGGAGCAGTTCTTC.

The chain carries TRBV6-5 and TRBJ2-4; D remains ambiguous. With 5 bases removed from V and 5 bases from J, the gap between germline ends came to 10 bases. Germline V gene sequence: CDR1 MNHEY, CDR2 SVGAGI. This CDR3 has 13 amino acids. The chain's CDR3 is CASSTIQENIQYF. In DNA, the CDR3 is TGTGCCAGCAGTACAATCCAGGAAAACATTCAGTACTTC.